This T cell receptor beta chain came from a study of OX40 agonist ivuxolimab in advanced cancers. Across the whole study: Three dose-escalation patients had partial responses: one with hepatocellular carcinoma and two with cutaneous melanoma. General study findings and limits: Partial responders at 0.1-3.0 mg/kg had among the lowest clonal expansion.

On this clone: Its target is unknown.

Method: immunoSEQ multiplex PCR; TCRdb's copy keeps in-frame clones and lacks some. The repertoire holds some 49,000 clones, with about 80% as singletons. This CDR3 is built from 18 residues. V lost 4 bases to trimming and J lost 8 bases; unmatched junction nucleotides: 21. CDR1 is SGDLS and CDR2 is YYNGEE in the germline V gene. This chain connects TRBV9 to TRBJ2-1, with 7 bases aligning to TRBD2. This specimen consisted of CD4+ or CD8+ T cells sorted from blood, obtained in a trial of the OX40 agonist ivuxolimab. The sequence derives from an adult with an advanced solid tumor such as melanoma, head and neck, liver or kidney cancer. The CDR3 coding sequence is TGTGCCAGCAGCCCCAAACCCCCGGGGGGAAAACTGGCCTATGAGCAGTTCTTC. Its translation: CASSPKPPGGKLAYEQFF.